One and the same sample provided the 8 T cell receptor beta chains below, sequenced in a study of blood T cell repertoires in COVID-19 (dated by TCRdb to 2018 to 2021). Libraries were constructed by the immunoSEQ multiplex PCR assay. Drawn from immuneACCESS, this table holds only the in-frame rearrangements with V and J called that TCRdb kept. Clones are partly lost; checked studies trace under half to an unresolved V gene and leave the rest unexplained. Here the sample has roughly 70,000 clones; approximately 81% occur a single time. Around 4.8% of the sample is taken by the ten largest. Source material: peripheral blood. These receptors were taken from an elderly woman with active or convalescent COVID-19.

The chain employs TRBV19 and TRBJ2-7; TRBD1 aligns across 7 bases. From germline, CDR1 is LNHDA and CDR2 SQIVND (reference sequence). This CDR3 contains 14 residues. Trimming at V came to 6 bases and at J to 3 bases, leaving 8 bases not matched to a gene. The CDR3 region is CASRSTGSSYEQYF. The CDR3 DNA reads as TGTGCCAGTAGGTCGACAGGGAGCAGCTACGAGCAGTACTTC.

The V and J genes are TRBV20-1 and TRBJ2-1; 13 bases are a match to TRBD2. The CDR3 length is 17 residues. The junction had 11 bases not matched to a gene; V was cut back by 3 bases and J by 6 bases. Germline values: CDR1 DFQATT, CDR2 SNEGSKA (reference sequence). The chain's CDR3 is CSASGLILAGGPNEQFF. The CDR3 nucleotides read TGCAGTGCTAGTGGTCTCATACTAGCGGGGGGGCCCAATGAGCAGTTCTTC.

This clone was observed a few times. The gene calls are TRBV11-1 and TRBJ2-1; 7 bases match TRBD2. Germline lookup yields CDR1 SGHAT and CDR2 FQDESV (reference sequence). This CDR3 region has 15 residues. Losses at the gene ends were 5 bases for V and 3 bases for J; bases not matched to a gene: 7. The CDR3 DNA is TGTGCCAGCAGCACGCGGGAGACGAACTACAATGAGCAGTTCTTC. It yields the protein CASSTRETNYNEQFF.

The V call is TRBV28, the J call TRBJ1-5; D is undetermined. The ends were cut back, 3 bases at V and 4 bases at J, with 10 bases in the middle. CDR1 and CDR2 from the germline V gene are MDHEN and SYDVKM. The CDR3 totals 14 residues. The CDR3 DNA is TGTGCCAGCAGTTTTGCGGGTCATAATCAGCCCCAGCATTTT. Its translation: CASSFAGHNQPQHF.

The J gene is TRBJ1-2, the V gene TRBV7-2, with 10 bases aligning to TRBD1. V lost 5 bases and J lost 8; bases outside the gene matches: 8. This CDR3 comprises 14 residues. CDR1 and CDR2 (germline): SGHTA, FQGNSA. CDR3 sequence: CASSPGQGGRGYTF. The CDR3 nucleotides are TGTGCCAGCAGCCCAGGACAGGGGGGTAGGGGCTACACCTTC.

V usage is TRBV7-2 and J usage is TRBJ2-7; the match to TRBD2 covers 8 bases. The germline V gene has CDR1 SGHTA and CDR2 FQGNSA. This CDR3 is built from 17 residues. The V gene end was trimmed by 5 bases and the J gene end by 1 base; junction bases not matched to a gene: 13. DNA for the CDR3: TGTGCCAGCAGCACAAGTCCGTCTAGCGGGCTGTCCTACGAGCAGTACTTC. Its translation is CASSTSPSSGLSYEQYF.

V is TRBV6-5 and J is TRBJ1-3; D is ambiguous. The CDR3 loop spans 14 amino acids. Looked up from germline, CDR1 is MNHEY and CDR2 is SVGAGI. Trimming removed 3 bases from V and 3 bases from J, with 9 bases in between. In nucleotides, the CDR3 is TGTGCCAGCAGTTATAGAGGGCGTGGAAACACCATATATTTT. Translated: CASSYRGRGNTIYF.

V usage is TRBV7-2 and J usage is TRBJ2-5; 9 nucleotides agree with TRBD2. Germline loops: CDR1 SGHTA, CDR2 FQGNSA. V gave up 5 bases and J gave up 2 bases; unmatched junction bases: 9. The CDR3 extends over 16 amino acids. CDR3: CASSPQGGRAQETQYF. The CDR3 bases are TGTGCCAGCAGCCCCCAGGGCGGGAGGGCTCAAGAGACCCAGTACTTC.